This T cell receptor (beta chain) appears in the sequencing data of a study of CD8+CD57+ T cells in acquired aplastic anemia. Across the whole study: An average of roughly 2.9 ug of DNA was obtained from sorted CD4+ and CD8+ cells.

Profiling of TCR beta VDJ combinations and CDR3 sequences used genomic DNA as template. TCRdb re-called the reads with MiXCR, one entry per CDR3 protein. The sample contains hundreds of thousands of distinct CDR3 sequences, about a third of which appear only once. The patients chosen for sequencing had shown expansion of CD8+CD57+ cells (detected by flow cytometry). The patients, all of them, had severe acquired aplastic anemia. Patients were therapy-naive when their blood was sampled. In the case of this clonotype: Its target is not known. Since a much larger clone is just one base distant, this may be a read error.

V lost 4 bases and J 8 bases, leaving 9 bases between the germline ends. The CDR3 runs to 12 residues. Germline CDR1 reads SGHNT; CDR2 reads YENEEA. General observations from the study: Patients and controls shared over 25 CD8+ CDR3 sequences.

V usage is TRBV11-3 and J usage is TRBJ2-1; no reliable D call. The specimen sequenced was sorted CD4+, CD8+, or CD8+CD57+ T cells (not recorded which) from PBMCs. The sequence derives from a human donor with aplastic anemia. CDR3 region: CASSSGVDEQFF. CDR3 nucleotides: TGTGCCAGCAGCTCAGGTGTTGATGAGCAGTTCTTC.